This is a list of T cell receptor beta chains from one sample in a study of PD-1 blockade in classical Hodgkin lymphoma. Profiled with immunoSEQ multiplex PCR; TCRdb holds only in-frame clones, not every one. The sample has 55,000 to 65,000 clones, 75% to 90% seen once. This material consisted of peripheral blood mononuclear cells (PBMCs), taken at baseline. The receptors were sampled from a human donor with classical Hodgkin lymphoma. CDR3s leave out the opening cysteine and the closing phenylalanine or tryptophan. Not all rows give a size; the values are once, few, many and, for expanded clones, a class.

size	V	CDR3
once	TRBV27	ASRAAGSTDTQY
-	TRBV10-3	ASRFGGYGYT
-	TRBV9	ASSAAGTSNSPLH
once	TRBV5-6	ASSLPGNQPQH
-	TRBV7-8	ASSLAGGRGYNEQF
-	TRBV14	ASSLAGGPQETQY
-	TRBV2	ASSPRPWSPLH
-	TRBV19	ASTLVGANTEAF
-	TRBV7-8	ASSSRVYGYT
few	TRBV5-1	ASSLAEGYGYT
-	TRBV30	AWNLDGSYNSPLH
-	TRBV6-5	ASSLGLSSYEQY
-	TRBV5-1	ASSSQQGTGNTIY
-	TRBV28	ASSLGNPGFYGYT
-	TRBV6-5	ASSVAQGPAQY
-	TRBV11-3	ASSPRRPAGELF
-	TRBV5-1	ASSLEGTEAF
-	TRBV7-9	ASSPQTGARETQY